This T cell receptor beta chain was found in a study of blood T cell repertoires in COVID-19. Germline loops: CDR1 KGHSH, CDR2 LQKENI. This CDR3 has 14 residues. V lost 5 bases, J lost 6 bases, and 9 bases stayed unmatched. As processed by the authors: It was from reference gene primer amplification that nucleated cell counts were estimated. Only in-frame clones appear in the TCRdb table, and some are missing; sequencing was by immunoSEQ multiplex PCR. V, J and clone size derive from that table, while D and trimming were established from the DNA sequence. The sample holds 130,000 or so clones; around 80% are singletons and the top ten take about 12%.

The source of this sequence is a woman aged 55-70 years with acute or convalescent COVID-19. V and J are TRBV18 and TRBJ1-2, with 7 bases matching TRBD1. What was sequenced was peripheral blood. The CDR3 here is CASSSTGVEDGYTF. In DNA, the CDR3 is TGTGCCAGCTCATCCACAGGGGTCGAGGATGGCTACACCTTC. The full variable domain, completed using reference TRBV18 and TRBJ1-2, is NAGVMQNPRHLVRRRGQEARLRCSPMKGHSHVYWYRQLPEEGLKFMVYLQKENIIDESGMPKERFSAEFPKEGPSILRIQQVVRGDSAAYFCASSSTGVEDGYTFGSGTRLTVV.